These 20 T cell receptor beta chains originate from one sample sequenced in a study of blood T cell repertoires in COVID-19. The protocol was immunoSEQ multiplex PCR, while the TCRdb copy is restricted to in-frame clones and leaves out a portion. The sample has approximately 500,000 clones; 85% to 90% are singletons. Material for sequencing was peripheral blood. These receptors were obtained from a woman aged 45 to 65 with COVID-19, enrolled during active disease.

The chain has TRBV6-5 and TRBJ1-1, with D possibly being TRBD1 (5 bases). Trimming took off 0 bases at V and 6 bases at J, with 8 bases between the two ends. The CDR3 has 13 residues. Germline V CDR1 and CDR2: MNHEY, SVGAGI. The CDR3 region is CASSYSIGAEAFF. In DNA, the CDR3 is TGTGCCAGCAGTTACTCGATAGGGGCTGAAGCTTTCTTT.

The chain couples TRBV28 to TRBJ2-5; D not resolved. The CDR3 contains 11 residues. CDR1 and CDR2 (germline): MDHEN, SYDVKM. V lost 6 bases to trimming and J lost 7 bases, with 9 bases between them. CDR3: CASSVYGTQYF. CDR3 DNA sequence: TGTGCCAGCAGCGTGTACGGGACCCAGTACTTC.

This chain's CDR3 is CASSPQDRVGETQYF. DNA for the CDR3: TGCGCCAGCAGCCCACAGGACAGGGTAGGAGAGACCCAGTACTTC. The chain combines TRBV4-1 with TRBJ2-5, with TRBD1 identical over 8 bases. V shed 4 bases, J shed 4 bases, and the junction held 8 bases outside the gene matches. Germline-derived CDR1 and CDR2 are MGHRA and YSYEKL. CDR3 length: 15 residues.

The chain carries TRBV7-9 and TRBJ2-1; 9 bases align to TRBD1. The CDR3 is made up of 15 amino acids. The V gene's germline CDR1 is SEHNR and CDR2 FQNEAQ (reference sequence). Trimming removed 5 bases from V and 9 bases from J; junction bases left unmatched: 11. The CDR3 here is CASSLPRGQGSEQFF. In DNA, the CDR3 is TGTGCCAGCAGCCTGCCGAGAGGACAGGGGAGTGAGCAGTTCTTC.

This clone was seen a single time. The gene calls are TRBV2 and TRBJ2-3, with 11 bases that match TRBD2. The germline V gene has CDR1 SNHLY and CDR2 FYNNEI. This CDR3 has 15 amino acids. The J segment lost 0 bases and the V segment lost 7 bases, leaving 3 bases of the junction unmatched. CDR3 amino acids: CASTSGGSSTDTQYF. Here the CDR3 DNA reads TGTGCCAGCACTAGCGGGGGGTCTAGCACAGATACGCAGTATTTT.

V usage is TRBV6-5 and J usage is TRBJ1-1; D gene unclear. This CDR3 has 14 amino acids. The germline V and J ends were trimmed by 7 bases and 6 bases, with 18 bases remaining between them. Germline lookup yields CDR1 MNHEY and CDR2 SVGAGI. This chain's CDR3 is CASKDGPGMAEAFF. The CDR3 region has the DNA TGTGCCAGCAAGGACGGGCCGGGGATGGCTGAAGCTTTCTTT.

This chain joins TRBV5-1 and TRBJ2-1, with TRBD2 matching 9 bases. The V gene end was trimmed by 1 base and the J gene end by 8 bases; junction bases not matched to a gene: 31. Germline loops: CDR1 SGHRS, CDR2 YFSETQ. CDR3 length equals 23 residues. The CDR3 DNA reads TGCGCCAGCAGCTTGTTCCGGGCTAGCGGGGACCTTGTTAGTTCGACACTGCCACATGAGCAGTTCTTC. This gives the protein CASSLFRASGDLVSSTLPHEQFF. The full variable domain, completed using reference TRBV5-1 and TRBJ2-1, is KAGVTQTPRYLIKTRGQQVTLSCSPISGHRSVSWYQQTPGQGLQFLFEYFSETQRNKGNFPGRFSGRQFSNSRSEMNVSTLELGDSALYLCASSLFRASGDLVSSTLPHEQFFGPGTRLTVL.

V usage is TRBV19 and J usage is TRBJ2-6; a possible D gene is TRBD2 (5 bases). V was cut by 7 bases and J by 0 bases, with 19 bases left in between. The CDR3 consists of 18 residues. Germline-derived CDR1 and CDR2 are LNHDA and SQIVND (reference sequence). CDR3 amino acids: CASTPTGRHYSGANVLTF. The DNA of the CDR3 is TGTGCCAGTACTCCAACGGGGAGACACTACTCTGGGGCCAACGTCCTGACTTTC. Supplemented by reference TRBV19 and TRBJ2-6, the full variable domain reads DGGITQSPKYLFRKEGQNVTLSCEQNLNHDAMYWYRQDPGQGLRLIYYSQIVNDFQKGDIAEGYSVSREKKESFPLTVTSAQKNPTAFYLCASTPTGRHYSGANVLTFGAGSRLTVL.

V gene TRBV6-5 combines with J gene TRBJ1-1, with no clear D. From germline, CDR1 is MNHEY and CDR2 SVGAGI. V lost 6 bases and J 2 bases, leaving 13 bases between the germline ends. CDR3 size: 14 residues. This CDR3 reads CASRSLYSNTEAFF. Here the CDR3 DNA reads TGTGCCAGCAGGTCCCTCTACAGTAACACTGAAGCTTTCTTT.

The chain combines TRBV19 with TRBJ2-4; TRBD2 is a possible D gene (6 bases). Germline assignment: CDR1 LNHDA and CDR2 SQIVND (reference sequence). CDR3 length equals 15 residues. Trimming removed 5 bases at V and 8 bases at J, with 19 bases between. CDR3 amino acids: CASSLSGRRLDIQYF. The CDR3 DNA reads as TGTGCCAGTAGTTTATCAGGGAGGAGGTTAGACATTCAGTACTTC.

The genes are TRBV10-3 and TRBJ1-2; TRBD1 agrees at 8 bases. The length of the CDR3 is 13 residues. The ends lost 6 bases at V and 3 bases at J; junction bases unmatched: 3. Germline CDR1 is ENHRY and CDR2 is SYGVKD. CDR3 sequence reads: CAIRRTGHYGYTF. The CDR3 coding sequence is TGTGCCATCAGACGGACAGGGCACTATGGCTACACCTTC.

The table lists this clone with a few counts. This chain uses TRBV19 with TRBJ2-3; tentatively, D is TRBD1 (6 bases). The CDR3 runs to 12 residues. Germline V gene lookup returns CDR1 LNHDA and CDR2 SQIVND (reference sequence). Trimming pared 4 bases from V and 4 bases from J, leaving 6 bases between. The CDR3 region is CASSNRADTQYF. The DNA of the CDR3 is TGTGCCAGTAGTAACAGGGCAGATACGCAGTATTTT.

V gene TRBV19 combines with J gene TRBJ1-2; a weak D match, TRBD1 (6 bases). CDR1 is LNHDA and CDR2 is SQIVND in the germline V gene (reference sequence). V was clipped by 7 bases and J by 5 bases, with 20 bases between them. The CDR3 length is 15 residues. This CDR3 is CASKPGATLTYGYTF. The DNA of the CDR3 is TGTGCCAGTAAACCAGGGGCGACGCTTACTTATGGCTACACCTTC. Using reference TRBV19 and TRBJ1-2 for the parts outside the CDR3, the full variable domain is DGGITQSPKYLFRKEGQNVTLSCEQNLNHDAMYWYRQDPGQGLRLIYYSQIVNDFQKGDIAEGYSVSREKKESFPLTVTSAQKNPTAFYLCASKPGATLTYGYTFGSGTRLTVV.

This sequence joins TRBV2 and TRBJ1-1, with D uncertain. CDR1 and CDR2 (germline): SNHLY, FYNNEI. This CDR3 has 13 residues. The ends were cut back, 9 bases at V and 2 bases at J, with 13 bases in the middle. The CDR3 DNA follows: TGTGCCAGTTTCACGGGGTTAAACACTGAAGCTTTCTTT. It yields the protein CASFTGLNTEAFF.

The chain joins TRBV6-5 to TRBJ1-1; 11 bases fit TRBD1. This CDR3 comprises 15 residues. V lost 2 bases, J lost 5 bases, and 4 bases stayed unmatched. The germline CDR1 and CDR2 sequences are MNHEY and SVGAGI. CDR3 region: CASSYTWDRGTEAFF. CDR3 DNA sequence: TGTGCCAGCAGTTACACGTGGGACAGGGGGACTGAAGCTTTCTTT.

The V gene is TRBV7-8, the J gene TRBJ1-4, with D unclear. V was shortened by 7 bases and J by 8 bases, with 20 bases between the two germline ends. The CDR3 sequence is 15 residues long. Germline V gives CDR1 SGHVS, CDR2 FQNEAQ. CDR3 in DNA: TGTGCCAGCACAGTTCAAGGAGGTAACCCCGAAAAACTGTTTTTT. It yields the protein CASTVQGGNPEKLFF.

V usage is TRBV28 and J usage is TRBJ2-3, with TRBD2 identical over 10 bases. Trimming cost V 5 bases and J 6 bases; bases outside gene matches: 8. The CDR3 has 15 residues. The germline CDR1 and CDR2 sequences are MDHEN and SYDVKM. This CDR3 is CASSPPPAGGDTQYF. CDR3 bases: TGTGCCAGCAGTCCCCCTCCAGCGGGGGGGGATACGCAGTATTTT.

This chain uses TRBV10-3 with TRBJ1-1; a possible D gene is TRBD1 (6 bases). Germline loops: CDR1 ENHRY, CDR2 SYGVKD. There are 15 residues in the CDR3. Between the trimmed V and J ends, which lost 10 bases and 1 base, there was a span of 19 bases. The CDR3 nucleotides are TGTGCCACCAGGGGTGGTGCAGGGGAGAACACTGAAGCTTTCTTT. Amino acids: CATRGGAGENTEAFF.

The V gene is TRBV5-1, the J gene TRBJ2-3, with D perhaps matching TRBD2 (6 bases). Germline V gene sequence: CDR1 SGHRS, CDR2 YFSETQ. Trimming cost V 0 bases and J 0 bases, with 17 bases left between them. The CDR3 contains 18 residues. CDR3 in amino acids: CASSLEPRSSASTDTQYF. The CDR3 DNA reads as TGCGCCAGCAGCTTGGAACCCAGGTCTAGCGCGAGCACAGATACGCAGTATTTT. The complete variable domain, with remaining parts taken from reference TRBV5-1 and TRBJ2-3, reads KAGVTQTPRYLIKTRGQQVTLSCSPISGHRSVSWYQQTPGQGLQFLFEYFSETQRNKGNFPGRFSGRQFSNSRSEMNVSTLELGDSALYLCASSLEPRSSASTDTQYFGPGTRLTVL.

This clone was seen only a few times. Other DNA sequences in the same sample also yield this CDR3. The rearrangement joins TRBV19 to TRBJ1-1; 9 bases align to TRBD1. J gave up 0 bases and V 3 bases, and 5 bases lay outside the gene matches. This CDR3 is 16 amino acids long. Germline V lookup: CDR1 LNHDA, CDR2 SQIVND (reference sequence). The CDR3 DNA reads TGTGCCAGTAGTATCGAAGGGACAGGGATGAACACTGAAGCTTTCTTT. It yields the protein CASSIEGTGMNTEAFF.